This entry lists 8 T cell receptor beta chains sequenced from one sample in a study of cytomegalovirus exposure and HLA in healthy donors. PCR primers comprised 60 Vbeta and 13 Jbeta primers. The assay was immunoSEQ multiplex PCR, and TCRdb's table has in-frame clones only and misses some. The sample lists approximately 220,000 clones, around 79% occurring once. Sequencing was done on a sample of PBMCs. The receptors were gathered from a girl aged 2 to 10 in good health and CMV-seronegative.

There are a few counts of this clone. V usage is TRBV14 and J usage is TRBJ2-7; D call uncertain. CDR1 is SGHDN, CDR2 FVKESK, per germline. V shed 1 base and J shed 3 bases, with 4 bases lying between them. The CDR3 has 12 amino acids. The CDR3 nucleotides are TGTGCCAGCAGCCAAGGCGTCTACGAGCAGTACTTC. Protein: CASSQGVYEQYF.

V is TRBV27 and J is TRBJ1-5; 9 bases agree with TRBD1. The V and J ends lost 9 bases and 7 bases, in that order; junction bases with no gene match: 13. There are 15 residues in the CDR3. The V gene's germline CDR1 is MNHEY and CDR2 SMNVEV (reference sequence). In DNA form, the CDR3 reads TGTGCCAGTTCCCCAATAACAGGGGGCCTCCAGCCCCAGCATTTT. Translating gives CASSPITGGLQPQHF.

In this sample, this clone turned up once. The genes are TRBV11-1 and TRBJ1-3; 7 bases are shared with TRBD1. There are 16 residues in the CDR3. The V gene end was trimmed by 5 bases and the J gene end by 4 bases; junction bases not matched to a gene: 11. CDR1 is SGHAT, CDR2 FQDESV, per germline (reference sequence). DNA of the CDR3: TGTGCCAGCAGCATCGGGACAGCTAGCAGGGGAAACACCATATATTTT. Translated, it gives CASSIGTASRGNTIYF.

V gene TRBV30 combines with J gene TRBJ1-3; 10 nucleotides match TRBD1. This CDR3 comprises 13 residues. The germline gives CDR1 GTSNPN, CDR2 SVGIG (reference sequence). The V gene end was trimmed by 1 base and the J gene end by 6 bases; junction bases not matched to a gene: 0. This CDR3 is CAWSGQGANTIYF. CDR3 coding DNA: TGTGCCTGGAGTGGACAGGGGGCAAACACCATATATTTT.

This chain connects TRBV5-6 to TRBJ2-5; TRBD2 is a possible D gene (5 bases). V lost 3 bases and J 1 base, leaving 16 bases between the germline ends. Germline values: CDR1 SGHDT, CDR2 YYEEEE. CDR3 length equals 16 residues. CDR3 protein: CASSWPPGSPQETQYF. For the CDR3, the DNA is TGTGCCAGCAGCTGGCCTCCGGGAAGCCCCCAAGAGACCCAGTACTTC.

The chain combines TRBV4-2 with TRBJ1-2, with a weak D call TRBD1 (6 bases). V dropped 3 bases and J dropped 7 bases, with 18 bases sitting between them. From germline, CDR1 is LGHNA and CDR2 YNFKEQ. There are 15 residues in the CDR3. The CDR3 loop is CASSHPGTFFFGYTF. The CDR3 DNA reads TGTGCCAGCAGCCACCCAGGGACATTCTTCTTTGGCTACACCTTC.

The genes are TRBV19 and TRBJ1-2, with D possibly being TRBD1 (6 bases). Germline V gene lookup returns CDR1 LNHDA and CDR2 SQIVND (reference sequence). This CDR3 region has 16 residues. The V end lost 10 bases, the J end lost 4 bases, and 25 bases lay between the germline ends. The CDR3 nucleotides read TGTGCCACGGAGCCTGACTACGGCGGGGGGGCCTATGGCTACACCTTC. Protein: CATEPDYGGGAYGYTF.

The table lists this clone with a count of one. This chain joins TRBV27 and TRBJ2-7; D remains ambiguous. The germline V and J ends were trimmed by 2 bases and 0 bases, with 8 bases remaining between them. CDR3 length equals 14 residues. Germline V lookup: CDR1 MNHEY, CDR2 SMNVEV (reference sequence). CDR3 in DNA: TGTGCCAGCAGTTTAGTGACAAGCTCCTACGAGCAGTACTTC. This codes for CASSLVTSSYEQYF.